This T cell receptor (beta chain) emerged from a study of radiotherapy plus CTLA-4 blockade in lung cancer. Study-level information: Of all patients, about 17% responded objectively and approximately 29% showed disease control. Study outcomes and limitations: Early blood T cell clone dynamics, with interferon-beta, were reported to best predict response.

This clone has a handful of counts. Its specificity is not known. The table came from immunoSEQ multiplex PCR; TCRdb's copy has only in-frame clones and leaves some out. The sample carries 35,000 to 50,000 clones, 65% to 70% recorded once. The germline V gene has CDR1 SGDLS and CDR2 YYNGEE. The CDR3 is 16 amino acids. The ends were cut back, 1 base at V and 1 base at J, with 12 bases in the middle. Those with chemo-refractory metastatic non-small-cell lung cancer were treated with focal radiation combined with CTLA-4 blockade using ipilimumab. The receptor was isolated from a human donor with non-small cell lung cancer who had a partial response to radiotherapy plus ipilimumab. This chain links TRBV9 with TRBJ1-3; no firm D call. Here the sequenced sample was peripheral blood, taken from a patient treated with radiotherapy plus ipilimumab. CDR3 coding DNA: TGTGCCAGCAGCGTAACCGATGGGCATTCTGGAAACACCATATATTTT. Amino acids: CASSVTDGHSGNTIYF.